A single T cell receptor (beta chain) is shown here with its context. The V and J ends lost 9 bases and 6 bases, in that order; junction bases with no gene match: 14. The germline CDR1 and CDR2 sequences are LNHDA and SQIVND (reference sequence). CDR3 length: 15 residues. The record originates from a study of OX40 agonist ivuxolimab in advanced cancers. About the study: Dosing consisted of intravenous ivuxolimab at 0.01 to 10 mg/kg every 2 weeks. People who had prior anti-PD-1, anti-PD-L1 or anti-CTLA-4 therapy could take part, and roughly 40% had some.

Sequencing was performed with immunoSEQ multiplex PCR; in TCRdb, only in-frame clones are kept and a portion is missing. The data hold tens of thousands of clones, with less than 95% observed a single time. This chain joins TRBV19 and TRBJ1-5, with 7 bases identical to TRBD1. The sequence derives from an adult with an advanced solid tumor such as melanoma, head and neck, liver or kidney cancer. Sequenced here: CD4+ or CD8+ T cells sorted from blood, sampled in a trial of the OX40 agonist ivuxolimab. CDR3 coding DNA: TGTGCCAGCCAGACCGCAGACAGGGTCGGTCAGCCCCAGCATTTT. Amino acid sequence: CASQTADRVGQPQHF.